These 6 T cell receptor beta chains share one sample of origin, sequenced in a study of technical replicates of blood from several donors. Sequenced by immunoSEQ multiplex PCR; TCRdb stores in-frame clones only, minus some. The table lists 75,000 or so clones, 85% to 95% of them singletons, with 0.41% in the top ten. Sequencing used T cells isolated from PBMCs. Receptors originate from a human donor in good health.

CDR3 nucleotides: TGTGCCAGCAGCTTCATCCGGGACAGACGGTACGAGCAGTACTTC. Its translation is CASSFIRDRRYEQYF. The chain combines TRBV7-3 with TRBJ2-7, with 7 bases lining up with TRBD1. Germline trimming cut 3 bases from V and 4 bases from J; bases unmatched to any gene: 9. Per the germline V gene, CDR1 is SGHTA and CDR2 is FQGTGA. CDR3 size: 15 residues.

This rearrangement joins TRBV9 to TRBJ2-7; 10 positions match TRBD1. This CDR3 contains 13 residues. Germline V CDR1 and CDR2: SGDLS, YYNGEE. V gave up 3 bases and J gave up 3 bases; unmatched junction bases: 0. The CDR3 nucleotides read TGTGCCAGCAGCGGGACAGGGGGCTACGAGCAGTACTTC. Protein product: CASSGTGGYEQYF.

The DNA for the CDR3 is TGTGCCAGCAGCTCGAGTAGCTCCTACAATGAGCAGTTCTTC. It specifies CASSSSSSYNEQFF. The genes are TRBV7-9 and TRBJ2-1; the D is unclear. The CDR3 covers 14 residues. Trimming cost V 4 bases and J 0 bases, with 7 bases left between them. Germline lookup yields CDR1 SEHNR and CDR2 FQNEAQ (reference sequence).

The V and J genes are TRBV5-5 and TRBJ1-1; D unclear. Trimming took off 0 bases at V and 4 bases at J, with 13 bases between the two ends. The germline V gene has CDR1 SGHKS and CDR2 YYEKEE (reference sequence). The CDR3 totals 15 residues. CDR3 sequence reads: CASSLDTKRITEAFF. The CDR3 region has the DNA TGTGCCAGCAGCTTGGACACTAAGAGGATCACTGAAGCTTTCTTT.

V usage is TRBV7-8 and J usage is TRBJ1-1; D not certain. V was pared by 0 bases and J by 7 bases, with 9 bases between. The CDR3 consists of 13 residues. Germline values: CDR1 SGHVS, CDR2 FQNEAQ. In DNA, the CDR3 is TGTGCCAGCAGCTTAGCTGGGTCGGGTGAAGCTTTCTTT. Its protein is CASSLAGSGEAFF.

The rearrangement links TRBV29-1 to TRBJ2-1, with D perhaps matching TRBD2 (6 bases). Trimming removed 4 bases at V and 5 bases at J, with 6 bases between. The CDR3 is made up of 11 amino acids. Per germline, CDR1 SQVTM and CDR2 ANQGSEA. The DNA of the CDR3 is TGCAGCGTTGTAGCGGACAATGAGCAGTTCTTC. This translates into CSVVADNEQFF.